This entry describes one T cell receptor (beta chain). The antigen remains unidentified. These data are taken from a study of CD8 T cells in ankylosing spondylitis. TCRdb fed the 5' RACE reads into MiXCR, producing one record per CDR3 protein. The sample includes about 540,000 distinct CDR3 sequences, 9.5% to 15% of them seen just once. Findings and caveats of the study: Ankylosing spondylitis blood appeared to be characterized by a TCR beta motif of 8 or 9 highly homologous variants.

The clonotype originates from a male donor with ankylosing spondylitis. Input material: blood, either unsorted or a sorted T cell fraction (not recorded which).

The CDR3 region has the DNA TGCAGTGCTAGAAGCGGGAGGGGTGAGCAGTTCTTC. This encodes CSARSGRGEQFF. This chain uses TRBV20-1 with TRBJ2-1; TRBD2 aligns across 10 bases. With 2 bases clipped from V and 9 bases from J, the junction kept 1 base outside the gene matches. The CDR3 runs to 12 residues. Germline values: CDR1 DFQATT, CDR2 SNEGSKA (reference sequence).